This entry features one T cell receptor (beta chain) sequence. At least ten counts were recorded for this clonotype. Its binding antigen is unknown. There are no base qualities to consult, and no much larger clone falls within one base. The source of the sample is a study of breast tumors, draining lymph nodes, adjacent tissues (dated by TCRdb to about 2016). Broadly, across the study: TCR beta repertoires were compared across tumor, adjacent nontumor tissue and axillary lymph nodes obtained from breast cancer patients. In human breast cancer, the study set out to evaluate how tumor, surrounding tissue and draining lymph node repertoires relate to one another and whether T cells may move between these sites. What the study reported, not specific to this receptor: The data were considered consistent with most tumor T cells being derived from the lymph node and subsequently expanding within tumor tissue. The conclusion that tumor T cells originate in lymph nodes was presented as consistent with a hypothesis rather than as directly demonstrated. In luminal-like breast cancer, tumor and nontumor tissue repertoires resembled each other significantly more than in basal-like breast cancer. T-cell repertoire diversity in tumors was found to be lower than in lymph nodes but higher than in nontumor tissue, and preferential V and J gene usage was observed.

Sequencing used an Illumina HiSeq 2000. TCR beta chain libraries were generated through multiplex PCR amplification. The amplified TCR beta chain products were analyzed by high-throughput sequencing. In-frame beta chains were kept once TCRdb had trimmed the public reads at Q25 with fastp and called clones with MiXCR. All rows with the same CDR3 protein become a single entry with the most common DNA and genes. For this sample there are under 80,000 distinct CDR3 sequences; around 43% appear just once. 8.4% of the sample is in the top ten clones. Its CDR3 holds 16 amino acids, cysteine through phenylalanine. The CDR3 DNA has 48 bases and is translated from base 1. Compared with germline, V lacks 8 bases and J lacks 0 bases; bases without a gene match: 5. For CDR1 and CDR2, the germline V gene lists ENHRY and SYGVKD.

Rearrangement joined TRBV10-3 to TRBJ2-6; 9 bases in between match TRBD1. The material sequenced was breast tumor tissue. This receptor was obtained from a female donor with breast cancer. Some clones in this sample may be carry-over from other donors' samples. The nucleotide sequence is TGTGCCATCGGAACAGGGGGCAACTCTGGGGCCAACGTCCTGACTTTC. This translates into CAIGTGGNSGANVLTF.